A single sample gave rise to the 19 T cell receptor beta chains below, sequenced in a study of T cell changes during pregnancy in multiple sclerosis. Generated by immunoSEQ multiplex PCR, the TCRdb table keeps only in-frame clones and is missing some. The sample lists some 30,000 clones; about nine tenths were seen once. Sequenced here: CD8+ T cells from peripheral blood mononuclear cells, sampled before pregnancy. The receptors were sampled from a female donor with multiple sclerosis, enrolled in a pregnancy study.

J is TRBJ2-1 and V is TRBV6-4, with TRBD2 identical over 9 bases. This CDR3 spans 16 amino acids. Losses at the gene ends were 5 bases for V and 2 bases for J; bases not matched to a gene: 7. Germline assignment: CDR1 MRHNA and CDR2 SNTAGT. CDR3 sequence: CASSSTWTSAYNEQFF. The DNA of the CDR3 is TGTGCCAGCAGTTCTACCTGGACTAGCGCCTACAATGAGCAGTTCTTC.

The V gene is TRBV9, the J gene TRBJ2-3; 11 nucleotides line up with TRBD2. CDR1 and CDR2 (germline): SGDLS, YYNGEE. V lost 2 bases, J lost 1 base, and 3 bases stayed unmatched. The CDR3 is made up of 16 amino acids. As DNA, the CDR3 is TGTGCCAGCAGCGTCAATAGCGGGGGGGGCACAGATACGCAGTATTTT. Amino acids: CASSVNSGGGTDTQYF.

This chain uses TRBV27 with TRBJ2-3; TRBD2 is a possible D gene (6 bases). In germline, CDR1 is MNHEY, CDR2 SMNVEV (reference sequence). Trimming took 3 bases from V and 3 from J, leaving 7 bases between them. The CDR3 extends over 13 amino acids. The CDR3 DNA reads TGTGCCAGCAGTTTGGGGGGAACAGATACGCAGTATTTT. Protein: CASSLGGTDTQYF.

This chain uses TRBV28 with TRBJ2-1; TRBD2 agrees at 12 bases. CDR3 length: 14 residues. Trimming took 5 bases from V and 8 from J; bases not matched to a gene: 4. CDR1 MDHEN and CDR2 SYDVKM come from the germline V gene. This CDR3 reads CASSLAGGPDEQFF. The CDR3 DNA sequence: TGTGCCAGCAGTCTAGCGGGAGGGCCGGATGAGCAGTTCTTC.

This clone was picked up a small number of times. The gene calls are TRBV27 and TRBJ1-5; TRBD1 matches at 8 bases. The V gene's germline CDR1 is MNHEY and CDR2 SMNVEV (reference sequence). The CDR3 consists of 14 residues. V lost 5 bases and J lost 4; bases outside the gene matches: 4. This CDR3 reads CASSNRGWNQPQHF. CDR3 DNA sequence: TGTGCCAGCAGTAACAGGGGGTGGAATCAGCCCCAGCATTTT.

The chain joins TRBV15 to TRBJ1-4, with 8 bases aligning to TRBD1. The V gene's germline CDR1 is LNHNV and CDR2 YYDKDF (reference sequence). This CDR3 is 16 amino acids long. The junction had 4 bases not matched to a gene; V was cut back by 2 bases and J by 2 bases. The DNA for the CDR3 is TGTGCCACCAGCAGACCCGACAGGGGCACTAATGAAAAACTGTTTTTT. Residues: CATSRPDRGTNEKLFF. The full variable domain, its missing parts supplied by reference TRBV15 and TRBJ1-4, is DAMVIQNPRYQVTQFGKPVTLSCSQTLNHNVMYWYQQKSSQAPKLLFHYYDKDFNNEADTPDNFQSRRPNTSFCFLDIRSPGLGDTAMYLCATSRPDRGTNEKLFFGSGTQLSVL.

The J gene is TRBJ2-5, the V gene TRBV7-2; tentatively, D is TRBD1 (6 bases). In germline, CDR1 is SGHTA, CDR2 FQGNSA. The CDR3 extends over 16 amino acids. V lost 0 bases to trimming and J lost 4 bases, with 15 bases between them. The CDR3 region has the DNA TGTGCCAGCAGCTTAGCGTCACAGGGTAGGGGAGAGACCCAGTACTTC. Its translation is CASSLASQGRGETQYF.

The chain recombines TRBV27 with TRBJ2-5, with D unclear. Trimming cost V 2 bases and J 1 base, with 11 bases left between them. CDR1 MNHEY and CDR2 SMNVEV come from the germline V gene (reference sequence). This CDR3 has 15 amino acids. The CDR3 bases are TGTGCCAGCAGTTTAGGAATCGCGGCCCAAGAGACCCAGTACTTC. It codes for CASSLGIAAQETQYF.

CDR3 sequence (DNA): TGTGCCATCACGAGCGGAACGAACACCGGGGAGCTGTTTTTT. Translating gives CAITSGTNTGELFF. The chain carries TRBV10-3 and TRBJ2-2; possibly TRBD2 for D (5 bases). Germline-derived CDR1 and CDR2 are ENHRY and SYGVKD. The V end lost 7 bases, the J end lost 0 bases, and 9 bases lay between the germline ends. This CDR3 comprises 14 residues.

This rearrangement joins TRBV9 to TRBJ2-3; a possible D gene is TRBD2 (6 bases). The CDR3 has 14 residues. The ends were cut back, 6 bases at V and 0 bases at J, with 11 bases in the middle. Germline lookup yields CDR1 SGDLS and CDR2 YYNGEE. The CDR3 region has the DNA TGTGCCAGCACCGGGGGATCTAGCACAGATACGCAGTATTTT. It encodes CASTGGSSTDTQYF.

The rearrangement links TRBV6-5 to TRBJ2-1; perhaps TRBD2 as D (5 bases). The V end was cut by 4 bases, the J end by 8 bases, with 12 bases between. Germline V CDR1 and CDR2: MNHEY, SVGAGI. The CDR3 runs to 13 residues. This chain's CDR3 is CASSSHTRHEQFF. The CDR3 coding sequence is TGTGCCAGCAGTTCCCATACTAGACATGAGCAGTTCTTC.

The gene calls are TRBV11-2 and TRBJ1-1, with 7 bases matching TRBD1. The CDR3 runs 17 residues. Germline loops: CDR1 SGHAT, CDR2 FQNNGV. The V and J ends lost 5 bases and 1 base, in that order; junction bases with no gene match: 13. The CDR3 sequence is CASSPITRDRKNTEAFF. The CDR3, as DNA: TGTGCCAGCAGCCCGATAACCCGGGACAGAAAGAACACTGAAGCTTTCTTT.

The CDR3 sequence: CASSLTPHQGDSEAFF. CDR3 sequence (DNA): TGTGCCAGCAGCTTAACACCGCATCAGGGTGATTCTGAAGCTTTCTTT. This chain joins TRBV13 and TRBJ1-1, with D perhaps matching TRBD1 (5 bases). Germline CDR1 PRHDT, CDR2 FYEKMQ (reference sequence). This CDR3 contains 16 residues. V was shortened by 2 bases and J by 6 bases, with 19 bases between the two germline ends. Drawing the rest from reference TRBV13 and TRBJ1-1, the complete variable domain is AAGVIQSPRHLIKEKRETATLKCYPIPRHDTVYWYQQGPGQDPQFLISFYEKMQSDKGSIPDRFSAQQFSDYHSELNMSSLELGDSALYFCASSLTPHQGDSEAFFGQGTRLTVV.

The chain uses TRBV7-6 and TRBJ2-1, with a possible D match to TRBD2 (6 bases). V gave up 6 bases and J gave up 9 bases, with 21 bases separating them. The CDR3 has 15 residues. CDR1 is SGHVS and CDR2 is FNYEAQ in the germline V gene. The CDR3 nucleotides are TGTGCCAGCAGTTCCTTGGGACTCTCGTACGGTGAGCAGTTCTTC. Its protein product is CASSSLGLSYGEQFF.

For the CDR3, the DNA is TGTGCCAGCAGCGAAATCGTGGGGAGCTCCTACAATGAGCAGTTCTTC. Its translation is CASSEIVGSSYNEQFF. This chain joins TRBV6-6 and TRBJ2-1, with D perhaps TRBD2 (5 bases). The V end was cut by 6 bases, the J end by 0 bases, with 15 bases between. The germline V gene encodes CDR1 MNHNY and CDR2 SVGAGI (reference sequence). The CDR3 spans 16 residues.

The rearrangement joins TRBV5-6 to TRBJ1-2; 10 bases fit TRBD1. The germline CDR1 and CDR2 sequences are SGHDT and YYEEEE. The CDR3 runs 14 residues. Trimming cost V 0 bases and J 6 bases; bases outside gene matches: 2. The CDR3 DNA reads TGTGCCAGCAGCTTGGGACAGGGGGCGAATGGCTACACCTTC. Translation gives CASSLGQGANGYTF.

The V gene is TRBV28, the J gene TRBJ2-3; 9 nucleotides match TRBD2. Per germline, CDR1 MDHEN and CDR2 SYDVKM. After removal of 0 bases from V and 5 bases from J, the junction contained 12 bases not matched to a gene. There are 18 residues in the CDR3. The DNA of the CDR3 is TGTGCCAGCAGTTTATGGTCTAGCGGGATAACAAAGGAAGATACGCAGTATTTT. It is translated as CASSLWSSGITKEDTQYF.

CDR3 bases: TGTGCCACCACGCCGGCGGGTTACACCGGGGAGCTGTTTTTT. Its protein product is CATTPAGYTGELFF. V is TRBV15 and J is TRBJ2-2; the D gene is possibly TRBD2 (5 bases). Trimming pared 7 bases from V and 3 bases from J, leaving 12 bases between. The CDR3 consists of 14 residues. Germline V gives CDR1 LNHNV, CDR2 YYDKDF (reference sequence).

The chain couples TRBV11-2 to TRBJ2-1, with D tentatively TRBD1 (6 bases). Between the trimmed V and J ends, which lost 1 base and 4 bases, there was a span of 8 bases. Germline CDR1 SGHAT, CDR2 FQNNGV. CDR3 length: 14 residues. In DNA, the CDR3 is TGTGCCAGCAGCTTAGGGGGACAATACAATGAGCAGTTCTTC. This codes for CASSLGGQYNEQFF. The whole variable domain, remainder taken from reference TRBV11-2 and TRBJ2-1, is EAGVAQSPRYKIIEKRQSVAFWCNPISGHATLYWYQQILGQGPKLLIQFQNNGVVDDSQLPKDRFSAERLKGVDSTLKIQPAKLEDSAVYLCASSLGGQYNEQFFGPGTRLTVL.